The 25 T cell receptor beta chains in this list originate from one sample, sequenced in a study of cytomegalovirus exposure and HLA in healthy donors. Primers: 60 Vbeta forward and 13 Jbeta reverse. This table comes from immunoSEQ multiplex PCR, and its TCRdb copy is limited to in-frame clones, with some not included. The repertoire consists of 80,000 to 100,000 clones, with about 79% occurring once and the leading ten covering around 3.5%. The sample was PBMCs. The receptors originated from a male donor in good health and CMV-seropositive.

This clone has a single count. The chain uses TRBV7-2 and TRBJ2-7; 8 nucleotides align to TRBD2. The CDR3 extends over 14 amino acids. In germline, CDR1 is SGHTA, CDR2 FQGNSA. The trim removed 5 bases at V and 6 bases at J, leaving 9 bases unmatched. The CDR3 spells CASSPSGGKSEQYF. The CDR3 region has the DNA TGTGCCAGCAGCCCAAGCGGGGGCAAGAGCGAGCAGTACTTC.

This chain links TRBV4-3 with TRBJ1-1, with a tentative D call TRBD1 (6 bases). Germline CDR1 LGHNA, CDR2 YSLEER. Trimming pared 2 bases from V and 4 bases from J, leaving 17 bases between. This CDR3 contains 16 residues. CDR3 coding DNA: TGCGCCAGCAGCCAAAGCCAGGTAGGGGGAAGCACTGAAGCTTTCTTT. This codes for CASSQSQVGGSTEAFF.

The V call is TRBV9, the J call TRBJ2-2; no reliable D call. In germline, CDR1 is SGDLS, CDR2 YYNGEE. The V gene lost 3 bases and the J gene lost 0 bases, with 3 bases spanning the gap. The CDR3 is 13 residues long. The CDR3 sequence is CASSAANTGELFF. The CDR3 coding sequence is TGTGCCAGCAGCGCTGCGAACACCGGGGAGCTGTTTTTT.

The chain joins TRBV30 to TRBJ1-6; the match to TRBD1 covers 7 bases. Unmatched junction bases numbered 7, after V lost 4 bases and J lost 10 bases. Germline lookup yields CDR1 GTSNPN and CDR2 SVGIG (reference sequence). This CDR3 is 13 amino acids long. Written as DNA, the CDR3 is TGTGCCTGGACTGAGGGGGCCTTATCACCCCTCCACTTT. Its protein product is CAWTEGALSPLHF. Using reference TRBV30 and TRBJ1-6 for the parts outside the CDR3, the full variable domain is SQTIHQWPATLVQPVGSPLSLECTVEGTSNPNLYWYRQAAGRGLQLLFYSVGIGQISSEVPQNLSASRPQDRQFILSSKKLLLSDSGFYLCAWTEGALSPLHFGNGTRLTVT.

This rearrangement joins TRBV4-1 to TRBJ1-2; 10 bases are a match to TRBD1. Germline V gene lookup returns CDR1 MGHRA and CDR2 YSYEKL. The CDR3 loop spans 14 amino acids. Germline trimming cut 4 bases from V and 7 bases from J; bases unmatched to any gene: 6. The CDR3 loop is CASSPDRGQSGYTF. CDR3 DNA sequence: TGCGCCAGCAGCCCCGACAGGGGGCAGAGTGGCTACACCTTC.

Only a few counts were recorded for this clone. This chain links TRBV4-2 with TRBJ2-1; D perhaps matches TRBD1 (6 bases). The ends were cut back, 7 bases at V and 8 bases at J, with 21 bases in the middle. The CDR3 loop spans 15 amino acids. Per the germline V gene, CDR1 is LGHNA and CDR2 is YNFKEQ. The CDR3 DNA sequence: TGTGCCAGCAACGACCTAGGGGGAAGCGCTGATGAGCAGTTCTTC. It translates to CASNDLGGSADEQFF.

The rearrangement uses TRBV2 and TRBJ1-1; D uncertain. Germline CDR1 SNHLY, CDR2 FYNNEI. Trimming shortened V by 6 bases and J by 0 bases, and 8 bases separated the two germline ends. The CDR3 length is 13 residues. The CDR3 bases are TGTGCCAGCAGCGTGACAATGAACACTGAAGCTTTCTTT. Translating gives CASSVTMNTEAFF.

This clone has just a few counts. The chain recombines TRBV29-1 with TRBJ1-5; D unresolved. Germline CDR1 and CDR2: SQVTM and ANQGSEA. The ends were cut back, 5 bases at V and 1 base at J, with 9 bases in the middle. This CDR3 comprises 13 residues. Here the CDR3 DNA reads TGCAGCGTTAGAGGGAAGAGCAATCAGCCCCAGCATTTT. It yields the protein CSVRGKSNQPQHF.

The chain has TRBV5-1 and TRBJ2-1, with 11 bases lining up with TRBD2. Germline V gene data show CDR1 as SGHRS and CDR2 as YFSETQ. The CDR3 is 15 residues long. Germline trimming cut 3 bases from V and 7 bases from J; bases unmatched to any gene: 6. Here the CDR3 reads CASSSLAGAPNEQFF. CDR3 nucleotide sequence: TGCGCCAGCAGCTCACTAGCGGGGGCTCCAAATGAGCAGTTCTTC.

The CDR3 here is CSVGGLAGGRYNEQFF. The CDR3 region has the DNA TGCAGCGTTGGGGGACTAGCGGGGGGGAGATACAATGAGCAGTTCTTC. The V and J genes are TRBV29-1 and TRBJ2-1, with TRBD2 matching 16 bases. Germline trimming cut 4 bases from V and 4 bases from J; bases unmatched to any gene: 4. CDR3 size: 16 residues. Germline V CDR1 and CDR2: SQVTM, ANQGSEA.

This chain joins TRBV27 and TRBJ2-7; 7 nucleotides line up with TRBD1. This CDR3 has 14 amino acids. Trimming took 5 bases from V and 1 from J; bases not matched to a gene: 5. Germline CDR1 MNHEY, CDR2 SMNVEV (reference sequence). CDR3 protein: CASSPPGQSYEQYF. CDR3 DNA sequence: TGTGCCAGCAGTCCTCCGGGACAGTCCTACGAGCAGTACTTC.

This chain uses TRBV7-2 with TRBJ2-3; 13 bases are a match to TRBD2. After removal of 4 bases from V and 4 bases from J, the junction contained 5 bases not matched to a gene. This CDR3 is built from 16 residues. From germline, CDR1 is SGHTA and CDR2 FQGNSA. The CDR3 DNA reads TGTGCCAGCAGCTCTCGACTAGCGGGGGGCGCAGATACGCAGTATTTT. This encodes CASSSRLAGGADTQYF. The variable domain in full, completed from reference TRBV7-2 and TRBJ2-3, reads GAGVSQSPSNKVTEKGKDVELRCDPISGHTALYWYRQSLGQGLEFLIYFQGNSAPDKSGLPSDRFSAERTGGSVSTLTIQRTQQEDSAVYLCASSSRLAGGADTQYFGPGTRLTVL.

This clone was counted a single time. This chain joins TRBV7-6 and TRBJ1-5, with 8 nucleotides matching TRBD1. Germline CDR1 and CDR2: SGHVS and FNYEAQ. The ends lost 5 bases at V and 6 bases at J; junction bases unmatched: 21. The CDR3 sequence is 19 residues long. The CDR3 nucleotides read TGTGCCAGCAGCAGACCGATTATATGGACAGGGTGCGTGGGTCAGCCCCAGCATTTT. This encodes CASSRPIIWTGCVGQPQHF.

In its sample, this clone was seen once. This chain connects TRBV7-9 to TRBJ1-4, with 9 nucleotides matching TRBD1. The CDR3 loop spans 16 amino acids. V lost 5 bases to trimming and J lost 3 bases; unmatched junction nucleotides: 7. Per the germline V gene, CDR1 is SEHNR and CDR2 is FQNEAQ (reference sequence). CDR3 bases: TGTGCCAGCAGCCCACAGGGGGCGCCAGCTAATGAAAAACTGTTTTTT. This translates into CASSPQGAPANEKLFF.

CDR3 coding DNA: TGTGCCAGCAGCCCCTCTTCGTCCTACGAGCAGTACTTC. It is translated as CASSPSSSYEQYF. The genes are TRBV11-2 and TRBJ2-7; no definite D call. From germline, CDR1 is SGHAT and CDR2 FQNNGV. The CDR3 consists of 13 residues. V was shortened by 5 bases and J by 1 base, with 9 bases between the two germline ends.

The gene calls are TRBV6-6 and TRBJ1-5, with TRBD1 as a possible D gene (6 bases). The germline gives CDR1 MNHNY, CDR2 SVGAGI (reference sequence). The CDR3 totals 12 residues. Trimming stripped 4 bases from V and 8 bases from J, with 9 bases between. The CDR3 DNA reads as TGTGCCAGCAGTTTCTACAGGGAGCCCCAGCATTTT. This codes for CASSFYREPQHF.

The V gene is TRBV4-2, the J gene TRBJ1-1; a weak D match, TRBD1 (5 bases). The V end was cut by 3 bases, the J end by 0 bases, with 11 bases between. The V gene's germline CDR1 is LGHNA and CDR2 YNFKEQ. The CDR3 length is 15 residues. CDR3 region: CASSQRQFMNTEAFF. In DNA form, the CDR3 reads TGTGCCAGCAGCCAGAGACAGTTCATGAACACTGAAGCTTTCTTT.

The CDR3 protein is CASSVETGGSGTIYF. The CDR3 DNA reads TGTGCCAGCAGCGTAGAAACAGGGGGCTCGGGCACCATATATTTT. V is TRBV9 and J is TRBJ1-3; 9 positions match TRBD1. The V and J ends lost 0 bases and 9 bases, in that order; junction bases with no gene match: 7. This CDR3 contains 15 residues. Germline V gives CDR1 SGDLS, CDR2 YYNGEE.

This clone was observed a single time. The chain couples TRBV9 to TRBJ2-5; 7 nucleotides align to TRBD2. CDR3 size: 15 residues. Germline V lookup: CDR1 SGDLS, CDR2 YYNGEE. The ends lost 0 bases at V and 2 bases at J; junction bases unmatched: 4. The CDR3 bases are TGTGCCAGCAGCGTAGGGGCGGGGGTTCAAGAGACCCAGTACTTC. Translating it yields CASSVGAGVQETQYF.

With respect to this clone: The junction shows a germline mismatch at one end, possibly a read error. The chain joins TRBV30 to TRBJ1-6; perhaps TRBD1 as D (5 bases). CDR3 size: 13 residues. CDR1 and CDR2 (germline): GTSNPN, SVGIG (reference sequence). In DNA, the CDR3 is TGTGCCGGGACGACGGCCGGGAAATCACCCCTCAACTTT. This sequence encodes CAGTTAGKSPLNF. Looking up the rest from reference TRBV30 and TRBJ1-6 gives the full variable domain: SQTIHQWPATLVQPVGSPLSLECTVEGTSNPNLYWYRQAAGRGLQLLFYSVGIGQISSEVPQNLSASRPQDRQFILSSKKLLLSDSGFYLCAGTTAGKSPLNFGNGTRLTVT.

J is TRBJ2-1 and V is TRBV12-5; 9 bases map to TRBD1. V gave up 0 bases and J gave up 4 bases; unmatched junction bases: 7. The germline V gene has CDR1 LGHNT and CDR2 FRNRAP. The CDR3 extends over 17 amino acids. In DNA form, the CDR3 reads TGTGCTAGTGGTTTGGTAGTATGGGACAGGGCTTACAATGAGCAGTTCTTC. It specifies CASGLVVWDRAYNEQFF.

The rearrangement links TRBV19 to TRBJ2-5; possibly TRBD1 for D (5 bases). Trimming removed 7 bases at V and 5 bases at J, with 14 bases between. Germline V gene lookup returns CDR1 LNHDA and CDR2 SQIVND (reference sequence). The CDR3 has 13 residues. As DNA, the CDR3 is TGTGCCAGTAAAGAGGTGGGGCAGGAGACCCAGTACTTC. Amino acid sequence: CASKEVGQETQYF.

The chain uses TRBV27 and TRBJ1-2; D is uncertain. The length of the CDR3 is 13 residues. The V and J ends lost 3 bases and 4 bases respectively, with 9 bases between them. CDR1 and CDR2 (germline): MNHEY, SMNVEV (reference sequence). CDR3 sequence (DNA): TGTGCCAGCAGTTTGGAGGGCACCTATGGCTACACCTTC. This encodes CASSLEGTYGYTF.

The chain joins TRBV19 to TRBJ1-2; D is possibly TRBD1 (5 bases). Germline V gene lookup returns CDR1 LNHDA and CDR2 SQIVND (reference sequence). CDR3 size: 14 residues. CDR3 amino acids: CASRVSASDYGYTF. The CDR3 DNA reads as TGTGCGTCCAGGGTTTCAGCCTCCGACTATGGCTACACCTTC.

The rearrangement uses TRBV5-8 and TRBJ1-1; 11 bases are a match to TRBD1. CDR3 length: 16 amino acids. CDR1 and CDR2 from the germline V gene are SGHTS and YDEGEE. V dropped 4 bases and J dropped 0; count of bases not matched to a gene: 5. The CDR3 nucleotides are TGTGCCAGCAGCCCATGGACAGGGGGCCTGAACACTGAAGCTTTCTTT. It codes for CASSPWTGGLNTEAFF. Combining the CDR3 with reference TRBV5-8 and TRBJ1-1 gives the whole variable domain EAGVTQSPTHLIKTRGQQATLRCSPISGHTSVYWYQQALGLGLQFLLWYDEGEERNRGNFPPRFSGRQFPNYSSELNVNALELEDSALYLCASSPWTGGLNTEAFFGQGTRLTVV.